Detailed here is one T cell receptor beta chain. The antigen is unknown. Germline V gene data show CDR1 as KGHSH and CDR2 as LQKENI. CDR3 size: 14 residues. The trim removed 5 bases at V and 5 bases at J, leaving 3 bases unmatched. These data belong to a study of T cell responses to AZD1222 COVID-19 vaccine. Across the study: Some second doses came at about 4 weeks and others at about 12 weeks; these were pooled.

Whole-study findings and limits: Targets within unmutated variant regions were reportedly found for nearly half of spike-specific TCRs. Spike-wide vaccine-associated CD4 TCRs dominated at 160-218 and 743-854. Possibly, clonal diversity was underestimated; donors were largely white British and included more females.

Measured with immunoSEQ multiplex PCR; TCRdb has only the in-frame clones, and not every one. Of over 120,000 clones listed, roughly nine tenths were seen once; the top ten hold 1.5% to 2%. The source of this sequence is an adult in good health. The chain employs TRBV18 and TRBJ1-4; 9 bases fit TRBD1. Here the sequenced sample was peripheral blood, taken on day 0 of AZD1222 vaccination. The CDR3 is CASSSGTGNEKLFF. The CDR3, as DNA: TGTGCCAGCTCATCCGGGACAGGGAATGAAAAACTGTTTTTT.